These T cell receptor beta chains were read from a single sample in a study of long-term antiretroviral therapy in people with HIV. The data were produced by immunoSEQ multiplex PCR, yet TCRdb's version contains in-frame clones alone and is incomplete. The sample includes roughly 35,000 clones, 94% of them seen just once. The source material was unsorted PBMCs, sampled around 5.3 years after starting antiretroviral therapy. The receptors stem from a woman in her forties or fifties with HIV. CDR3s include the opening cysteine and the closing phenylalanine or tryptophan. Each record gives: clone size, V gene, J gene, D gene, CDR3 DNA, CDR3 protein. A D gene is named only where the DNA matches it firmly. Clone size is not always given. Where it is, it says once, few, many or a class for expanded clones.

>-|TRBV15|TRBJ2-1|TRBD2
TGTGCCACCAGGGACCCAAGCGGGGGGGCGGTCAATGAGCAGTTCTTC
CATRDPSGGAVNEQFF
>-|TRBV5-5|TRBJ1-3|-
TGTGCCAGCTTGCCGGGCTTCTCTGGAAACACCATATATTTT
CASLPGFSGNTIYF
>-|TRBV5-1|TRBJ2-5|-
TGCGCCAGCAGCTATGATGGGTCCCTTGTGACCCAGTACTTC
CASSYDGSLVTQYF
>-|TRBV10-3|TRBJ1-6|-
TGTGCCATCAGTGGGGGCAGGGGTTCACCCCTCCACTTT
CAISGGRGSPLHF
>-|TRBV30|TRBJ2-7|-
TGTGCCTGGAGTGTACCGGGTTCCGCCTACGAGCAGTACTTC
CAWSVPGSAYEQYF
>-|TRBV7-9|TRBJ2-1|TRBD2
TGTGCCAGCAGCTTAGTAGGGGGGACTAGTACCTACAATGAGCAGTTCTTC
CASSLVGGTSTYNEQFF
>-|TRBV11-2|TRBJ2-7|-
TGTGCCAGCAGCTCACTCTCCACGTCCTACGAGCAGTACTTC
CASSSLSTSYEQYF
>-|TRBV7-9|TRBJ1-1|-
TGTGCCAGCAGCTCCCCCCGGGAGACTGAAGCTTTCTTT
CASSSPRETEAFF
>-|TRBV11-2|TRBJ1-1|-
TGTGCCAGCAGCTCCTATCTAGGGATGAACACTGAAGCTTTCTTT
CASSSYLGMNTEAFF
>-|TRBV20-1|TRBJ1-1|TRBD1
TGCAGTGCGGACAGGGGGTCTGAAGCTTTCTTT
CSADRGSEAFF
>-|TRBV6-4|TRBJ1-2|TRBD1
TGTGCCAGCAGACCCGCCGGGACAGGCTATGGCTACACCTTC
CASRPAGTGYGYTF
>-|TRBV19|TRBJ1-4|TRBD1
TGTGCCAGCACAGGGGACGGGGAAAAACTGTTTTTT
CASTGDGEKLFF
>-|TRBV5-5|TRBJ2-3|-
TGTGCCAGCAGCCTAAATATTGGTGGCGGGGTAGCGACAGATACGCAGTATTTT
CASSLNIGGGVATDTQYF
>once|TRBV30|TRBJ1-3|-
TGTGCCTGGAGTCCCGAGACAGTTCACTCTGGAAACACCATATATTTT
CAWSPETVHSGNTIYF
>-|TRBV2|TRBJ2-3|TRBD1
TGTGCCAGCAGTGAGACAGGGGGATACACAGATACGCAGTATTTT
CASSETGGYTDTQYF
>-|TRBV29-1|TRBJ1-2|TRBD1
TGCAGCGTTGAGCCAGGGGGTAACTATGGCTACACCTTC
CSVEPGGNYGYTF
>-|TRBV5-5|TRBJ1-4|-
TGTGCCAGCAGCCTTCGGGACATCGGCCGTAATGAAAAACTGTTTTTT
CASSLRDIGRNEKLFF
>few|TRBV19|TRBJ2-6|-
TGTGCCAGTAGTACCCGACAGCCCCAAGGGGCCAACGTCCTGACTTTC
CASSTRQPQGANVLTF
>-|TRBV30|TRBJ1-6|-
TGTGCCTGGAGTACCGAACAGGGTTCACCCCTCCACTTT
CAWSTEQGSPLHF
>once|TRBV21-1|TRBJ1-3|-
TGTGCCAGCAGCAAAGGAAGAAGGGGGGTAGGAAACACCATATATTTT
CASSKGRRGVGNTIYF
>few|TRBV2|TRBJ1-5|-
TGTGCCAGCAGTGTGCGGGGTAGCAATCAGCCCCAGCATTTT
CASSVRGSNQPQHF
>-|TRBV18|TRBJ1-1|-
TGTGCCAGCTCACCAGTGGGCGGAGAAGCTTTCTTT
CASSPVGGEAFF
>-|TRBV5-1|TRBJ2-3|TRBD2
TGCGCCAGCAGCACTTCTGGACTAGCGGGGGTCACAGATACGCAGTATTTT
CASSTSGLAGVTDTQYF
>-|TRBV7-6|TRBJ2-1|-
TGTGCCAGCAGCCTCAAAGAGAATGAGCAGTTCTTC
CASSLKENEQFF
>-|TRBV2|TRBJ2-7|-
TGTGCCAGCAGTGCCGGGGCGGCCTACTACGAGCAGTACTTC
CASSAGAAYYEQYF
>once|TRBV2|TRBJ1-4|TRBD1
TGTGCCAGCAGTGAATTGACAGGGTTTCGGGAAAAACTGTTTTTT
CASSELTGFREKLFF
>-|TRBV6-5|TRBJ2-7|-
TGTGCCAGCAGTTTTAAATCCGAGCAGTACTTC
CASSFKSEQYF
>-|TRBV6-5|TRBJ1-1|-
TGTGCCAGCAGGCGCGGGCGGAATATCCCCGGGGCTTTCTTT
CASRRGRNIPGAFF
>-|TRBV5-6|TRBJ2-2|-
TGTGCCAGCAGCTTGGGTCAGAACACCGGGGAGCTGTTTTTT
CASSLGQNTGELFF
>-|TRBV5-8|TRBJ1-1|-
TGTGCCAGCAGCTCACCTAAAGAGAACACTGAAGCTTTCTTT
CASSSPKENTEAFF
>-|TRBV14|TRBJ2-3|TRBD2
TGTGCCAGCAATGGTCCAGCGGGGGGGCCCACAGATACGCAGTATTTT
CASNGPAGGPTDTQYF
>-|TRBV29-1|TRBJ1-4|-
TGCAGCGGCCAGCGGCAGGGTGGCGAAAAACTGTTTTTT
CSGQRQGGEKLFF
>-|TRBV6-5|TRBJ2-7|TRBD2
TGTGCCAGCACGAATAGCGGGGGACCCTACGAGCAGTACTTC
CASTNSGGPYEQYF
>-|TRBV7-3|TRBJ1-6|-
TGTGCCAGCAGCTCAGGTGGGGGGGATGAGGCCCTCCACTTT
CASSSGGGDEALHF
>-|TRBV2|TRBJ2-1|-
TGTGCCAGCAGTGAAGCAAGGGGTAGGGCACTGTCCAATGAGCAGTTCTTC
CASSEARGRALSNEQFF